This T cell receptor beta chain was obtained from a study of blood T cells in healthy people across ages. Study-level results: Measured against age, TCR beta diversity per million T cells decreased in a roughly linear manner.

A word on this clonotype: Its cognate antigen is unknown.

Using a J-beta primer mix together with a sample-barcoded 5' primer, a second PCR was run for about 6 to 12 cycles. TCRdb used MiXCR to reprocess the 5' RACE reads, holding one entry per CDR3 protein. The sample shows approximately 730,000 distinct CDR3 sequences, 50% to 65% of them seen only once. CDR1 and CDR2 from the germline V gene are KGHDR and SFDVKD. Deletions cut 10 bases from V and 1 base from J, with 10 bases between. This CDR3 has 13 amino acids. This clonotype originated in an elderly man in good health. The V call is TRBV24-1, the J call TRBJ1-5, with D tentatively TRBD1 (5 bases). Material for sequencing was blood. CDR3 nucleotide sequence: TGTGCCACACAAAGGGACAGCAATCAGCCCCAGCATTTT. This sequence encodes CATQRDSNQPQHF.